This TCR beta chain was retrieved from a study of human T cells and chemical hapten exposure. The library put unique molecular identifiers onto individual cDNA molecules. TCRdb passed the RACE reads through MiXCR, listing each CDR3 protein once. The table lists 300,000 to 450,000 distinct CDR3 sequences, approximately 5% of them singletons. This clonotype was counted at least ten times. Indicated time point: patch test 1, 2 weeks after DPC sensitization. Treatment indicated: therapeutic diphenylcyclopropenone sensitization with weekly scalp DPC. Sequencing was performed on whole blood, taken in connection with sensitization to the hapten diphenylcyclopropenone (DPC). This receptor was taken from a woman in her forties or fifties with alopecia areata. Some clones in this sample may be carry-over from other donors' samples.

The CDR3 is CASSLLDTGELFF. The CDR3 nucleotides read TGTGCCAGCAGCTTATTGGACACCGGGGAGCTGTTTTTT. The chain has TRBV11-1 and TRBJ2-2; no clear D gene. The V gene lost 2 bases and the J gene lost 3 bases, with 4 bases spanning the gap. The germline gives CDR1 SGHAT, CDR2 FQDESV (reference sequence). The CDR3 covers 13 residues.